One sample yielded the 9 T cell receptor beta chains listed below, sequenced in a study of blood T cell repertoires in COVID-19 (dated by TCRdb to 2020 to 2022). Libraries were prepared through the immunoSEQ multiplex PCR assay. Here the immuneACCESS table is served through TCRdb, limited to in-frame sequences with V and J called. Missing clones are a known gap in these copies; in checked studies unresolved V genes cover under half, and the rest lacks a known reason. The table for this sample lists some 290,000 clones; roughly nine tenths of them were counted only once. The ten largest clonotypes hold roughly 10% of the sample. Sequencing was done on a sample of peripheral blood. The receptor source for this set is a woman aged 25 to 39 with COVID-19, enrolled during active disease.

The V gene is TRBV27, the J gene TRBJ1-5; D gene unclear. This CDR3 has 15 amino acids. V shed 6 bases and J shed 2 bases, with 14 bases lying between them. CDR1 is MNHEY and CDR2 is SMNVEV in the germline V gene (reference sequence). CDR3 amino acids: CASRAGVSGNQPQHF. The CDR3 bases are TGTGCCAGCAGGGCAGGTGTATCGGGCAATCAGCCCCAGCATTTT.

The V gene is TRBV6-1, the J gene TRBJ2-7, with D hard to call. Germline values: CDR1 MNHNS, CDR2 SASEGT. Trimming pared 7 bases from V and 0 bases from J, leaving 7 bases between. The CDR3 has 12 amino acids. CDR3 amino acids: CASTSPSYEQYF. The CDR3, as DNA: TGTGCCAGCACATCCCCCTCCTACGAGCAGTACTTC.

This clone appeared once. The chain combines TRBV6-4 with TRBJ1-1; D gene unclear. This CDR3 has 13 amino acids. Germline V gene sequence: CDR1 MRHNA, CDR2 SNTAGT. The V end was cut by 2 bases, the J end by 0 bases, with 4 bases between. The CDR3 nucleotides read TGTGCCAGCAGTGACGCAGTGAACACTGAAGCTTTCTTT. Translated, it gives CASSDAVNTEAFF.

The DNA of the CDR3 is TGTGCCAGCAGCTTGAGGCAATACAATGAGCAGTTCTTC. Its protein product is CASSLRQYNEQFF. This chain links TRBV11-2 with TRBJ2-1; D remains unclear. Trimming pared 3 bases from V and 4 bases from J, leaving 7 bases between. The V gene's germline CDR1 is SGHAT and CDR2 FQNNGV. This CDR3 spans 13 amino acids. Based on the CDR3 plus reference TRBV11-2 and TRBJ2-1, the full variable domain is EAGVAQSPRYKIIEKRQSVAFWCNPISGHATLYWYQQILGQGPKLLIQFQNNGVVDDSQLPKDRFSAERLKGVDSTLKIQPAKLEDSAVYLCASSLRQYNEQFFGPGTRLTVL.

The chain is built from TRBV28 and TRBJ1-5; 12 bases line up with TRBD1. V shed 4 bases, J shed 6 bases, and the junction held 10 bases outside the gene matches. The germline V gene encodes CDR1 MDHEN and CDR2 SYDVKM. The CDR3 loop spans 17 amino acids. CDR3 nucleotide sequence: TGTGCCAGCAGTTCGCGCCGGGACAGGGGGCAGGGTCAGCCCCAGCATTTT. Encoded protein: CASSSRRDRGQGQPQHF.

The V and J genes are TRBV4-1 and TRBJ1-2, with 8 bases lining up with TRBD1. This CDR3 contains 17 residues. The germline V gene encodes CDR1 MGHRA and CDR2 YSYEKL. After removal of 0 bases from V and 6 bases from J, the junction contained 12 bases not matched to a gene. This CDR3 is CASSQDSGWGTGDGYTF. DNA for the CDR3: TGCGCCAGCAGCCAAGATTCTGGTTGGGGGACAGGCGATGGCTACACCTTC.

This clone has a handful of counts. The chain joins TRBV10-3 to TRBJ2-7; 7 bases fit TRBD1. The CDR3 has 13 amino acids. Trimming cost V 11 bases and J 3 bases; bases outside gene matches: 10. Germline CDR1 and CDR2: ENHRY and SYGVKD. For the CDR3, the DNA is TGTGCCGCCCAGGAAGGACAGGACTACGAGCAGTACTTC. This translates into CAAQEGQDYEQYF.

V usage is TRBV3-1 (or the pseudogene TRBV3-2) and J usage is TRBJ2-1; 10 bases fit TRBD2. V gave up 4 bases and J gave up 8 bases; unmatched junction bases: 11. The V gene's germline CDR1 is LGHDT and CDR2 YNNKEL (reference sequence). The CDR3 is made up of 16 amino acids. In nucleotides, the CDR3 is TGTGCCAGCAGCCGCTGGGTGAGCGGGGGGGCGGATGAGCAGTTCTTC. The encoded protein is CASSRWVSGGADEQFF.

About this clone itself: The identical CDR3 is also encoded by other nucleotide sequences in the sample. This chain's CDR3 is CASSRNYGYTF. The DNA for the CDR3 is TGTGCCAGCAGCAGGAACTATGGCTACACCTTC. V and J are TRBV12-3 or TRBV12-4 and TRBJ1-2; D gene uncertain. V lost 6 bases and J 2 bases, leaving 4 bases between the germline ends. The CDR3 sequence is 11 residues long.